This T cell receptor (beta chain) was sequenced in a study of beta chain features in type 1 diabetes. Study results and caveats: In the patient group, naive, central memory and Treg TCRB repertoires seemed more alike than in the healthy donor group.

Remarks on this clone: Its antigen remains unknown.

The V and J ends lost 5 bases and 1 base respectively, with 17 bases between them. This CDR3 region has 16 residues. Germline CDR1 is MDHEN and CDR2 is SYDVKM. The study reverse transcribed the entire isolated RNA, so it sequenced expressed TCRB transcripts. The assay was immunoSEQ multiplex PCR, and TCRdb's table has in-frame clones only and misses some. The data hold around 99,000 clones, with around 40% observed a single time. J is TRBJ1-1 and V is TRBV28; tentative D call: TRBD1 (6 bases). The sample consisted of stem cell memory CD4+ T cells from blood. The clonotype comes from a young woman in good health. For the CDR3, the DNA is TGTGCCAGCAGTCCTATACCACAGGGCTCGAACACTGAAGCTTTCTTT. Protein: CASSPIPQGSNTEAFF.